These 10 T cell receptor beta chains share one sample of origin, sequenced in a study of cytomegalovirus exposure and HLA in healthy donors. The PCR made use of 60 Vbeta and 13 Jbeta primers. TCRdb's copy holds only in-frame clones and misses some; the assay was immunoSEQ multiplex PCR. The table records fewer than 200,000 clones, approximately 79% of them present only once. What was sequenced was PBMCs. All receptors derive from a human donor in good health.

This clone was seen a few times. The V and J genes are TRBV2 and TRBJ2-5; D not resolved. CDR1 is SNHLY, CDR2 FYNNEI, per germline. Trimming stripped 2 bases from V and 5 bases from J, with 9 bases between. The CDR3 sequence is 13 residues long. Here the CDR3 DNA reads TGTGCCAGCAGTGAAAACACCTTGGAGACCCAGTACTTC. Encoded protein: CASSENTLETQYF.

Only one count was recorded for this clone. The genes are TRBV7-6 and TRBJ2-7; TRBD1 might be the D (5 bases). Trimming removed 0 bases at V and 4 bases at J, with 7 bases between. This CDR3 has 13 amino acids. CDR1 and CDR2 (germline): SGHVS, FNYEAQ. This CDR3 is CASSLAGAYEQYF. The CDR3 DNA sequence: TGTGCCAGCAGCTTAGCAGGGGCATACGAGCAGTACTTC.

The V call is TRBV10-1, the J call TRBJ1-2; 7 bases map to TRBD1. CDR3 length equals 13 residues. Germline V gives CDR1 WNHNN, CDR2 SYGVQD (reference sequence). V shed 6 bases and J 4 bases; nucleotides not matched to a gene: 5. The DNA of the CDR3 is TGCGCCAGCAGCCACGGGACAGCCTATGGCTACACCTTC. Encoded protein: CASSHGTAYGYTF.

The CDR3 reads CASSFGLAGGDEQFF. The DNA of the CDR3 is TGCGCCAGCAGCTTTGGACTAGCGGGGGGCGATGAGCAGTTCTTC. The genes are TRBV5-1 and TRBJ2-1; 14 nucleotides line up with TRBD2. The length of the CDR3 is 15 residues. V shed 2 bases, J shed 8 bases, and the junction held 3 bases outside the gene matches. Germline loops: CDR1 SGHRS, CDR2 YFSETQ.

V gene TRBV9 combines with J gene TRBJ2-4, with 8 nucleotides matching TRBD2. The CDR3 has 14 amino acids. V gave up 3 bases and J gave up 4 bases; unmatched junction bases: 3. Germline CDR1 SGDLS, CDR2 YYNGEE. The CDR3 region has the DNA TGTGCCAGCAGCGCCGGGGGGGGGAAAAACATTCAGTACTTC. Protein: CASSAGGGKNIQYF.

This clone has a single count. The chain uses TRBV10-1 and TRBJ2-7, with 9 bases aligning to TRBD1. V was clipped by 8 bases and J by 5 bases; unmatched bases: 7. The CDR3 is 13 amino acids. Germline loops: CDR1 WNHNN, CDR2 SYGVQD (reference sequence). The CDR3 sequence is CASVDRGVNEQYF. The CDR3 DNA follows: TGCGCCAGCGTGGACAGGGGAGTGAACGAGCAGTACTTC.

The chain recombines TRBV4-3 with TRBJ2-3, with 9 positions matching TRBD2. Germline CDR1 is LGHNA and CDR2 is YSLEER. J gave up 5 bases and V 4 bases, and 7 bases lay outside the gene matches. The CDR3 extends over 15 amino acids. The CDR3 sequence: CASSPNSLAGDTQYF. The DNA for the CDR3 is TGCGCCAGCAGCCCGAACTCACTAGCGGGAGATACGCAGTATTTT.

V is TRBV11-3 and J is TRBJ2-2; 8 bases line up with TRBD1. With 4 bases clipped from V and 4 bases from J, the junction kept 8 bases outside the gene matches. Per the germline V gene, CDR1 is SGHNT and CDR2 is YENEEA. The CDR3 loop spans 16 amino acids. CDR3 bases: TGTGCCAGCAGCTCTGGACAGGGACGGGGCACCGGGGAGCTGTTTTTT. Protein product: CASSSGQGRGTGELFF. Complete variable domain (other parts from reference TRBV11-3 and TRBJ2-2): EAGVVQSPRYKIIEKKQPVAFWCNPISGHNTLYWYLQNLGQGPELLIRYENEEAVDDSQLPKDRFSAERLKGVDSTLKIQPAELGDSAVYLCASSSGQGRGTGELFFGEGSRLTVL.

V usage is TRBV4-3 and J usage is TRBJ2-5, with TRBD2 matching over 8 bases. V lost 4 bases, J lost 5 bases, and 9 bases stayed unmatched. Germline V gene lookup returns CDR1 LGHNA and CDR2 YSLEER. This CDR3 contains 15 residues. CDR3 residues: CASSPTGGAGETQYF. CDR3 DNA: TGCGCCAGCAGCCCAACCGGGGGGGCCGGGGAGACCCAGTACTTC.

This chain uses TRBV11-3 with TRBJ1-1; D is unclear. The CDR3 is 13 residues long. Germline-derived CDR1 and CDR2 are SGHNT and YENEEA. V was trimmed by 0 bases and J by 1 base, leaving 3 bases between them. The CDR3 reads CASSLERNTEAFF. DNA for the CDR3: TGTGCCAGCAGCTTAGAGAGGAACACTGAAGCTTTCTTT.